This section outlines one TCR beta chain sequence together with its context. Its specificity is unknown. The CDR3 runs to 15 residues. Trimming at V came to 5 bases and at J to 14 bases, leaving 17 bases not matched to a gene. Germline loops: CDR1 LGHNT, CDR2 FRNRAP. For blood RNA, unsorted whole blood served as the source, and germline DNA was extracted too. Before the operation took place, four milliliters of peripheral blood were collected. These data originate in a study of tumor-infiltrating lymphocytes in primary liver carcinoma. About the research overall: Surgical resection served as treatment for the primary liver carcinoma of these patients. Regardless of tissue type, samples showed similar yields of roughly 3.5 to 7.5 million productive TCRbeta reads. Notes on the study in general: Tumor-adjacent and tumor-blood pairs displayed less overlap than did pairs of tumor regions.

With a constant-region primer, TCR beta cDNA was made from approximately 500 ng of total RNA. ARM-PCR, slightly modified, supplied the TCR beta libraries through three nested multiplex PCR rounds. The opening two PCR rounds, about 11 cycles each, paired TRBV1-TRBV30 forward primers with a C-beta reverse primer. TCRdb fed the multiplex PCR reads into MiXCR, producing one record per CDR3 protein. The sample consists of approximately 330,000 distinct CDR3 sequences, approximately 64% of them appearing once. The source is a man aged 40-55 years with primary liver carcinoma and hepatitis B virus infection. This chain uses TRBV12-5 with TRBJ2-5; TRBD1 matches at 10 bases. Sequenced sample: peripheral blood. CDR3 nucleotide sequence: TGTGCTAGTGGTCCCGGGACAGGGGTGGGTGAGATCCAATACTTC. Translating gives CASGPGTGVGEIQYF.